The 26 T cell receptor beta chains listed next were all sequenced from one sample in a study of blood T cell repertoires in COVID-19. Assay used: immunoSEQ multiplex PCR; TCRdb lists only in-frame clones, some missing. The table has 250,000 to 300,000 clones, around 80% seen once; the top ten hold approximately 5%. The sequenced sample consisted of PBMCs or T cells enriched from blood (not recorded which). These receptors all come from a man aged 40-50 years who had been exposed to COVID-19.

The rearrangement joins TRBV11-3 to TRBJ1-2, with D unclear. Germline values: CDR1 SGHNT, CDR2 YENEEA. V lost 0 bases, J lost 7 bases, and 12 bases lay in between. This CDR3 is 14 amino acids long. CDR3 bases: TGTGCCAGCAGCTTAGATTTCAGGATGGGTGGCTACACCTTC. Its protein is CASSLDFRMGGYTF.

The chain recombines TRBV5-1 with TRBJ2-5, with D unclear. This CDR3 is 16 amino acids long. The germline CDR1 and CDR2 sequences are SGHRS and YFSETQ. The V gene lost 0 bases and the J gene lost 5 bases, with 17 bases spanning the gap. The CDR3 nucleotides are TGCGCCAGCAGCTTGGCCGACTCCTATTACCCGGAGACCCAGTACTTC. Translating it yields CASSLADSYYPETQYF.

Here the CDR3 DNA reads TGTGCCAGCAGCTTAAGCCCCCGGACTTTCCCTTACAATGAGCAGTTCTTC. Translation: CASSLSPRTFPYNEQFF. The chain joins TRBV11-2 to TRBJ2-1, with D possibly being TRBD2 (5 bases). Trimming left V 2 bases short and J 4 bases short, with 18 bases between. Germline V gene data show CDR1 as SGHAT and CDR2 as FQNNGV. The CDR3 is made up of 17 amino acids.

The chain employs TRBV7-8 and TRBJ2-1; the match to TRBD2 covers 12 bases. This CDR3 is built from 19 residues. V shed 5 bases and J 5 bases; nucleotides not matched to a gene: 16. From germline, CDR1 is SGHVS and CDR2 FQNEAQ. The CDR3 reads CASSPQVLAGGRGHNEQFF. CDR3 sequence (DNA): TGTGCCAGCAGCCCCCAGGTACTAGCGGGAGGTAGGGGCCACAATGAGCAGTTCTTC.

This clone has a handful of counts. The chain is built from TRBV4-1 and TRBJ1-4; maybe TRBD1 (6 bases). Germline V gene lookup returns CDR1 MGHRA and CDR2 YSYEKL. V lost 4 bases, J lost 1 base, and 10 bases lay in between. This CDR3 contains 15 residues. CDR3 sequence (DNA): TGCGCCAGCAGCCTACAGGGTCTAACTAATGAAAAACTGTTTTTT. Its translation is CASSLQGLTNEKLFF.

This chain joins TRBV12-3 or TRBV12-4 and TRBJ2-5, with TRBD2 as a possible D gene (6 bases). V was clipped by 6 bases and J by 7 bases, with 12 bases between them. The CDR3 totals 12 residues. In DNA, the CDR3 is TGTGCCAGCAGGGAAGGAGGGCTGACCCAGTACTTC. Protein product: CASREGGLTQYF.

The chain uses TRBV6-5 and TRBJ1-1; 8 bases fit TRBD1. Germline CDR1 reads MNHEY; CDR2 reads SVGAGI. CDR3 length equals 13 residues. Trimming took 10 bases from V and 6 from J; bases not matched to a gene: 10. The CDR3 loop reads CATTTGVLSEAFF. In DNA form, the CDR3 reads TGTGCCACCACGACAGGGGTGTTATCTGAAGCTTTCTTT.

This clone was counted once. The CDR3: CAWTGKGLAGGTQYF. DNA of the CDR3: TGTGCCTGGACTGGGAAGGGACTAGCGGGAGGTACGCAGTATTTT. The V call is TRBV30, the J call TRBJ2-3, with TRBD2 matching 15 bases. The CDR3 runs 15 residues. Germline V gives CDR1 GTSNPN, CDR2 SVGIG (reference sequence). V trimming: 4 bases; J trimming: 8 bases; junction bases outside the gene matches: 7.

This clone appeared once. V and J are TRBV5-1 and TRBJ1-6, with 7 nucleotides matching TRBD1. V lost 4 bases and J lost 0; bases outside the gene matches: 7. CDR1 and CDR2 from the germline V gene are SGHRS and YFSETQ. The CDR3 sequence is 17 residues long. CDR3 residues: CASSGDSLSSYNSPLHF. The CDR3 bases are TGCGCCAGCAGCGGGGACAGCTTAAGCTCCTATAATTCACCCCTCCACTTT.

The gene calls are TRBV18 and TRBJ2-1; D is possibly TRBD2 (5 bases). The CDR3 consists of 14 residues. Trimming stripped 4 bases from V and 10 bases from J, with 17 bases between. Germline CDR1 reads KGHSH; CDR2 reads LQKENI. CDR3 amino acids: CASSHRESGQEQFF. CDR3 in DNA: TGTGCCAGCTCACACAGAGAGAGCGGCCAGGAGCAGTTCTTC.

The rearrangement uses TRBV18 and TRBJ2-7; D is perhaps TRBD2 (5 bases). Trimming stripped 6 bases from V and 4 bases from J, with 16 bases between. The CDR3 runs 14 residues. Germline CDR1 reads KGHSH; CDR2 reads LQKENI. CDR3 nucleotides: TGTGCCAGCTCGCGCATTGATCGGACTTACGAGCAGTACTTC. This gives the protein CASSRIDRTYEQYF.

J is TRBJ2-1 and V is TRBV10-3, with D possibly being TRBD2 (6 bases). The CDR3 has 13 amino acids. Germline values: CDR1 ENHRY, CDR2 SYGVKD. The V end lost 3 bases, the J end lost 14 bases, and 17 bases lay between the germline ends. The CDR3 DNA reads as TGTGCCATCAGTGACCTATCTGGGACTGGTAAGTTCTTC. It encodes CAISDLSGTGKFF.

The CDR3 sequence: CASSLMGRSNTGELFF. The CDR3 DNA reads as TGTGCCAGCAGCTTAATGGGGAGGTCGAACACCGGGGAGCTGTTTTTT. The chain carries TRBV7-3 and TRBJ2-2; possible D gene TRBD2, 6 bases. In germline, CDR1 is SGHTA, CDR2 FQGTGA. The length of the CDR3 is 16 residues. V was trimmed by 1 base and J by 0 bases, leaving 9 bases between them.

The rearrangement uses TRBV11-2 and TRBJ2-7, with a possible D match to TRBD1 (5 bases). CDR3 length equals 13 residues. V lost 1 base and J lost 7, with 11 bases in between. Germline assignment: CDR1 SGHAT and CDR2 FQNNGV. CDR3 region: CASSLGQIREQYF. In DNA form, the CDR3 reads TGTGCCAGCAGCTTAGGACAGATACGGGAGCAGTACTTC.

The chain joins TRBV3-1 (or the pseudogene TRBV3-2) to TRBJ2-1; 7 bases align to TRBD2. The CDR3 runs to 16 residues. With V trimmed by 2 bases and J by 0 bases, 4 bases remained unmatched. The germline gives CDR1 LGHDT, CDR2 YNNKEL (reference sequence). The CDR3 spells CASSQLAASSYNEQFF. CDR3 sequence (DNA): TGTGCCAGCAGCCAACTAGCGGCCAGCTCCTACAATGAGCAGTTCTTC.

As regards this clone: One junction end disagrees with the germline gene, perhaps due to a read error. CDR3 DNA sequence: TGTGCTAGCAGCTCCGAGTCGGGAAAACTGTTTTTT. Amino acid sequence: CASSSESGKLFF. The chain joins TRBV7-7 to TRBJ1-4, with D hard to call. The CDR3 is 12 amino acids. Germline V CDR1 and CDR2: SSHAT, FNYEAQ (reference sequence).

The rearrangement joins TRBV18 to TRBJ2-1, with TRBD2 identical over 9 bases. With 4 bases clipped from V and 8 bases from J, the junction kept 9 bases outside the gene matches. Germline CDR1 is KGHSH and CDR2 is LQKENI. The CDR3 covers 15 residues. In nucleotides, the CDR3 is TGTGCCAGCTCACAGACTAGCGGCCTGGCCCATGAGCAGTTCTTC. Amino acid sequence: CASSQTSGLAHEQFF. Filled out from reference TRBV18 and TRBJ2-1, the complete variable domain reads NAGVMQNPRHLVRRRGQEARLRCSPMKGHSHVYWYRQLPEEGLKFMVYLQKENIIDESGMPKERFSAEFPKEGPSILRIQQVVRGDSAAYFCASSQTSGLAHEQFFGPGTRLTVL.

The gene calls are TRBV19 and TRBJ2-1; 12 bases line up with TRBD2. Germline values: CDR1 LNHDA, CDR2 SQIVND (reference sequence). The CDR3 length is 15 residues. Unmatched junction bases numbered 8, after V lost 8 bases and J lost 6 bases. The CDR3 sequence: CASGWTSGTLNEQFF. The CDR3 coding sequence is TGTGCCAGTGGATGGACTAGCGGGACCCTCAATGAGCAGTTCTTC.

In its sample, this clone was seen once. The genes are TRBV5-1 and TRBJ1-5; TRBD1 matches 7 bases. This CDR3 contains 18 residues. V gave up 0 bases and J gave up 4 bases; unmatched junction bases: 13. Germline-derived CDR1 and CDR2 are SGHRS and YFSETQ. The CDR3 spells CASSLGPGQNKINQPQHF. The CDR3 nucleotides are TGCGCCAGCAGCTTGGGTCCGGGACAGAACAAGATAAATCAGCCCCAGCATTTT. Full variable domain (rest looked up from reference TRBV5-1 and TRBJ1-5): KAGVTQTPRYLIKTRGQQVTLSCSPISGHRSVSWYQQTPGQGLQFLFEYFSETQRNKGNFPGRFSGRQFSNSRSEMNVSTLELGDSALYLCASSLGPGQNKINQPQHFGDGTRLSIL.

The V and J genes are TRBV3-1 (or the pseudogene TRBV3-2) and TRBJ1-6; 9 bases fit TRBD1. Germline V gene sequence: CDR1 LGHDT, CDR2 YNNKEL (reference sequence). Trimming at V came to 4 bases and at J to 7 bases, leaving 2 bases not matched to a gene. The CDR3 length is 14 residues. The CDR3 sequence: CASSPGQGNSPLHF. In DNA, the CDR3 is TGTGCCAGCAGCCCGGGACAGGGAAATTCACCCCTCCACTTT.

The rearrangement uses TRBV5-4 and TRBJ2-1; possibly TRBD2 for D (6 bases). The germline gives CDR1 SGHNT, CDR2 YYREEE (reference sequence). V shed 0 bases and J shed 0 bases, with 10 bases lying between them. The CDR3 length is 16 residues. CDR3 nucleotides: TGTGCCAGCAGCTTGGGAGTAGCGGTCTCCTACAATGAGCAGTTCTTC. Translation gives CASSLGVAVSYNEQFF.

This clone came up a few times. The chain carries TRBV3-1 (or the pseudogene TRBV3-2) and TRBJ2-1; D perhaps matches TRBD2 (5 bases). With 4 bases removed from V and 9 bases from J, the gap between germline ends came to 13 bases. This CDR3 is built from 13 residues. Per the germline V gene, CDR1 is LGHDT and CDR2 is YNNKEL (reference sequence). In DNA form, the CDR3 reads TGTGCCAGCAGCCGAAGTGCGAGCGGTGAGCAGTTCTTC. Its translation is CASSRSASGEQFF.

The V call is TRBV5-1, the J call TRBJ2-1; 9 bases are shared with TRBD1. The CDR3 runs to 14 residues. The trim removed 4 bases at V and 8 bases at J, leaving 7 bases unmatched. Per germline, CDR1 SGHRS and CDR2 YFSETQ. The CDR3 sequence is CASSPGQGVDEQFF. The CDR3 DNA sequence: TGCGCCAGCAGCCCGGGACAGGGTGTCGATGAGCAGTTCTTC.

This clone was counted at least ten times. V gene TRBV29-1 combines with J gene TRBJ2-7; D may be TRBD1 (5 bases). Trimming removed 7 bases from V and 3 bases from J, with 16 bases in between. The V gene's germline CDR1 is SQVTM and CDR2 ANQGSEA. The CDR3 is 13 amino acids. The DNA for the CDR3 is TGCAGCGCTGGGTCCCAAGGGGTCTACGAGCAGTACTTC. This codes for CSAGSQGVYEQYF.

The chain employs TRBV19 and TRBJ2-3, with D possibly being TRBD1 (6 bases). With 5 bases removed from V and 1 base from J, the gap between germline ends came to 13 bases. The CDR3 has 15 amino acids. Germline loops: CDR1 LNHDA, CDR2 SQIVND (reference sequence). DNA for the CDR3: TGTGCCAGTAGTGCCCAGGGGTGGGGCACAGATACGCAGTATTTT. Protein product: CASSAQGWGTDTQYF.

J is TRBJ2-1 and V is TRBV20-1; D call uncertain. The CDR3 runs 11 residues. Germline V gives CDR1 DFQATT, CDR2 SNEGSKA (reference sequence). V was shortened by 6 bases and J by 5 bases, with 8 bases between the two germline ends. This CDR3 is CSADSDNEQFF. For the CDR3, the DNA is TGCAGTGCCGATTCGGACAATGAGCAGTTCTTC.